This TCR beta chain came from a study of blood T cell repertoires in COVID-19. The overall study: Material from acute and convalescent COVID-19 was sourced from the United States, Italy and Spain.

CDR1 and CDR2 from the germline V gene are MGHDK and SYGVNS. There are 15 residues in the CDR3. With 6 bases removed from V and 0 bases from J, the gap between germline ends came to 13 bases. In the authors' workflow: Counts of nucleated cells, estimated from reference gene primer amplification, were obtained. Here immunoSEQ multiplex PCR was the method, and the copy in TCRdb shows in-frame clones only, minus some. V and J calls and clone size are copied from that table; D and trimming were computed from the DNA. The sample carries some 100,000 clones, 70% to 90% recorded once. The V and J genes are TRBV25-1 and TRBJ2-3; D might be TRBD2 (5 bases). The sample consisted of peripheral blood. This TCR was recovered from a woman over 75 with active COVID-19. The CDR3 loop is CASSPRELSTDTQYF. As DNA, the CDR3 is TGTGCCAGCAGCCCGAGGGAGCTGAGCACAGATACGCAGTATTTT.